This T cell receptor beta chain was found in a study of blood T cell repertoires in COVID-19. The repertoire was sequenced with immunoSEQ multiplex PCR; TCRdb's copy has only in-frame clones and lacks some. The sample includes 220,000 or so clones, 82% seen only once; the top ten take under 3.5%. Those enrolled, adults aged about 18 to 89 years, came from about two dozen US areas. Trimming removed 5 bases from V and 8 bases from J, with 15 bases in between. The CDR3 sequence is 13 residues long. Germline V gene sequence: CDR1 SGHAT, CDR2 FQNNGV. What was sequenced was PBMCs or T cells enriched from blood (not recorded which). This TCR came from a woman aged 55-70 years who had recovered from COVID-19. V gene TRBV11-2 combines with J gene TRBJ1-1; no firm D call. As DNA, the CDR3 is TGTGCCAGCAGCCTAGGAAGGCAGACAGAAGCTTTCTTT. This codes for CASSLGRQTEAFF.